This T cell receptor beta chain stems from a study of naive and memory T cell subsets. The study's findings and limits: TCR counts from RNA may reflect activation-linked expression changes. A few larger clonotypes appeared in naive repertoires, especially CD8, possibly memory cells re-expressing CD45RA. In CD4 and CD8 cells, diversity dropped from naive through EMRA. Clonotypes here are unpaired alpha or beta chain sequences.

The beta constant-region primer was an equimolar mix of two oligonucleotides covering TRBC1 and TRBC2. Nested alpha and beta constant-region primers with the SP2 primer drove four PCR rounds on ligated cDNA. One entry per CDR3 protein results from TCRdb running MiXCR on the UMI-ligation and nested PCR reads. This sample has about 150,000 distinct CDR3 sequences, with 22% found just once. Germline V gives CDR1 MDHEN, CDR2 SYDVKM. V lost 5 bases and J 5 bases, leaving 22 bases between the germline ends. The CDR3 runs to 17 residues. Of note for this clonotype: Antigen: not known.

This sequence was found in a human donor in good health. Specimen: naive CD4+ T cells from blood. The genes are TRBV28 and TRBJ2-1; D remains unclear. The CDR3 spells CASSPILTRKLHNEQFF. The CDR3 nucleotides are TGTGCCAGCAGTCCAATCCTAACACGAAAACTCCACAATGAGCAGTTCTTC.